What follows are 8 T cell receptor beta chains derived from one specimen sequenced in a study of regulatory T cells in long-lasting Graves disease. iRepertoire HTBI primers and Arm-PCR of CDR3 regions built TCR beta libraries. TCRdb itself ran the multiplex PCR reads through MiXCR, one entry per CDR3 protein. The sample has around 430,000 distinct CDR3 sequences; around a fifth are singletons. Described time point: persistent/refractory GD, antithyroid drugs over 5 years with positive TRAb. Extracted PBMC RNA gave rise to the TCR library. The starting material was peripheral blood mononuclear cells (PBMCs), obtained when the disease was refractory, from a patient treated with antithyroid drugs. Source of these receptors: a female donor with Graves disease.

In this sample, this clonotype turned up many times. The chain combines TRBV29-1 with TRBJ2-7, with 8 bases that match TRBD1. Trimming at V came to 5 bases and at J to 3 bases, leaving 0 bases not matched to a gene. Germline values: CDR1 SQVTM, CDR2 ANQGSEA. The CDR3 runs to 11 residues. CDR3 nucleotide sequence: TGCAGCGTTACAGGGGGCTACGAGCAGTACTTC. This encodes CSVTGGYEQYF.

This clonotype was counted at least ten times. The chain recombines TRBV7-8 with TRBJ1-6, with D possibly being TRBD1 (5 bases). This CDR3 contains 14 residues. The germline gives CDR1 SGHVS, CDR2 FQNEAQ. V lost 3 bases and J 10 bases, leaving 13 bases between the germline ends. The CDR3 nucleotides read TGTGCCAGCAGCTTCGCCAGGGTAGAATCACCCCTCCACTTT. Translating it yields CASSFARVESPLHF. The complete variable domain, with remaining parts taken from reference TRBV7-8 and TRBJ1-6, reads GAGVSQSPRYKVAKRGQDVALRCDPISGHVSLFWYQQALGQGPEFLTYFQNEAQLDKSGLPSDRFFAERPEGSVSTLKIQRTQQEDSAVYLCASSFARVESPLHFGNGTRLTVT.

As concerns this clonotype: The junction departs from germline at one end; a sequencing error may be responsible. The CDR3, as DNA: TGTACCAGCAGCTTAGGGACTGGAGGGGCCAACGTCCTGACTTTC. Translating gives CTSSLGTGGANVLTF. V and J are TRBV11-2 and TRBJ2-6, with D tentatively TRBD2 (6 bases). CDR1 and CDR2 from the germline V gene are SGHAT and FQNNGV. The CDR3 loop spans 15 amino acids. The entire variable domain, with the rest obtained from reference TRBV11-2 and TRBJ2-6, is as follows: EAGVAQSPRYKIIEKRQSVAFWCNPISGHATLYWYQQILGQGPKLLIQFQNNGVVDDSQLPKDRFSAERLKGVDSTLKIQPAKLEDSAVYLCTSSLGTGGANVLTFGAGSRLTVL.

This clonotype came up a few times. This rearrangement joins TRBV20-1 to TRBJ2-7; D remains unclear. CDR3 length equals 13 residues. Trimming left V 1 base short and J 1 base short, with 8 bases between. Germline CDR1 DFQATT, CDR2 SNEGSKA (reference sequence). CDR3 in amino acids: CSARGGPSYEQYF. As DNA, the CDR3 is TGCAGTGCTAGAGGGGGTCCGTCCTACGAGCAGTACTTC.

This clonotype was seen ten or more times. This chain links TRBV6-1 with TRBJ2-5, with 10 bases that match TRBD2. The CDR3 has 14 residues. V lost 8 bases and J lost 5; bases outside the gene matches: 8. From germline, CDR1 is MNHNS and CDR2 SASEGT. The CDR3 DNA follows: TGTGCCAGCGTTGCTAGCGGGGGCCGGGAGACCCAGTACTTC. This codes for CASVASGGRETQYF.

There are many counts of this clonotype. The V call is TRBV6-1, the J call TRBJ1-1; D remains unclear. V lost 4 bases and J 6 bases, leaving 12 bases between the germline ends. This CDR3 region has 13 residues. Germline assignment: CDR1 MNHNS and CDR2 SASEGT. DNA of the CDR3: TGTGCCAGCAGTGCGGCAAGGACCTCTGAAGCTTTCTTT. It translates to CASSAARTSEAFF.

This clonotype was counted a few times. The chain combines TRBV5-1 with TRBJ2-5, with 8 bases fitting TRBD1. This CDR3 contains 14 residues. After removal of 3 bases from V and 3 bases from J, the junction contained 4 bases not matched to a gene. Germline assignment: CDR1 SGHRS and CDR2 YFSETQ. This chain's CDR3 is CASSWTGIEETQYF. The CDR3 DNA sequence: TGCGCCAGCAGCTGGACAGGGATCGAAGAGACCCAGTACTTC.

V is TRBV19 and J is TRBJ1-5; D uncertain. Germline V gene data show CDR1 as LNHDA and CDR2 as SQIVND (reference sequence). The CDR3 covers 12 residues. V was clipped by 3 bases and J by 5 bases, with 5 bases between them. The CDR3 protein is CASSISDQPQHF. In DNA, the CDR3 is TGTGCCAGTAGTATTTCAGATCAGCCCCAGCATTTT.